This T cell receptor beta chain is drawn from a study of blood T cell repertoires in COVID-19. Study background: Italy, Spain and the United States were the sources of the convalescent and acute COVID-19 samples.

Original processing notes: Estimates of nucleated cell counts were drawn from the amplification of reference gene primers. The assay was immunoSEQ multiplex PCR, and TCRdb's table has in-frame clones only and misses some. V and J calls and clone size are copied from that table; D and trimming were computed from the DNA. The sample shows about 140,000 clones, about 90% of them seen only once. Trimming took off 2 bases at V and 5 bases at J, with 24 bases between the two ends. Germline-derived CDR1 and CDR2 are LNHDA and SQIVND (reference sequence). The CDR3 loop spans 18 amino acids. The receptor was isolated from a woman aged 55-69 years with acute or convalescent COVID-19. The material sequenced was peripheral blood. The chain links TRBV19 to TRBJ1-1; D is possibly TRBD1 (6 bases). CDR3 DNA sequence: TGTGCCAGTAGTATAACGGGGACACCTCCCGGCGGGGGAACTGAAGCTTTCTTT. Protein sequence: CASSITGTPPGGGTEAFF.